These T cell receptor beta chains were read from a single sample in a study of blood T cell repertoires in COVID-19. Profiling relied on immunoSEQ multiplex PCR, and the TCRdb table lists in-frame clones only, not all of them. The data show roughly 160,000 clones, almost 85% seen once. Specimen: peripheral blood. Source of these receptors: a woman aged 80 or over with COVID-19, enrolled during active disease. CDR3s include the opening cysteine and the closing phenylalanine or tryptophan. Each record gives: clone size, J gene, D gene, V gene, CDR3 length, CDR3 DNA, CDR3 protein. D genes are given only for firm matches. Expanded clones are given a class, and other clones once, few, many or no size at all.

abundance: -
j_gene: TRBJ1-2
d_gene: -
v_gene: TRBV19
len: 14
CDR3nt: TGTGCCAGTAGTCGGGGACTTAGGTTAGTTGGCTACACCTTC
CDR3aa: CASSRGLRLVGYTF

abundance: -
j_gene: TRBJ1-2
d_gene: TRBD1
v_gene: TRBV27
len: 13
CDR3nt: TGTGCCAGCAGTTTACAGGGGGTCTATGGCTACACCTTC
CDR3aa: CASSLQGVYGYTF

abundance: -
j_gene: TRBJ1-4
d_gene: -
v_gene: TRBV9
len: 15
CDR3nt: TGTGCCAGCAGCGGCCGGCCGGGGGTTAATGAAAAACTGTTTTTT
CDR3aa: CASSGRPGVNEKLFF

abundance: -
j_gene: TRBJ2-3
d_gene: -
v_gene: TRBV3-1/TRBV3-2
len: 13
CDR3nt: TGTGCCAGCAGCCAAGATGAGGCCGATACGCAGTATTTT
CDR3aa: CASSQDEADTQYF

abundance: once
j_gene: TRBJ1-5
d_gene: TRBD1
v_gene: TRBV2
len: 15
CDR3nt: TGTGCCAGCAGACCGACAGGGGCGCAAAATCAGCCCCAGCATTTT
CDR3aa: CASRPTGAQNQPQHF

abundance: -
j_gene: TRBJ2-7
d_gene: -
v_gene: TRBV18
len: 12
CDR3nt: TGTGCCAGCTCACCATCTCAGGTCGAGCAGTACTTC
CDR3aa: CASSPSQVEQYF

abundance: -
j_gene: TRBJ1-4
d_gene: -
v_gene: TRBV12-2
len: 17
CDR3nt: TGTGCAAGTCGCTTAGTTCGATGGACCCCGGACAAGGAAAAACTGTTTTTT
CDR3aa: CASRLVRWTPDKEKLFF

abundance: few
j_gene: TRBJ1-1
d_gene: -
v_gene: TRBV25-1
len: 12
CDR3nt: TGTGCCAGCAGCTTAATGAACACTGAAGCTTTCTTT
CDR3aa: CASSLMNTEAFF

abundance: -
j_gene: TRBJ2-5
d_gene: TRBD1
v_gene: TRBV2
len: 15
CDR3nt: TGTGCCAGCAATGGGGGACAGGGGGCGGGGGAGACCCAGTACTTC
CDR3aa: CASNGGQGAGETQYF

abundance: -
j_gene: TRBJ2-3
d_gene: TRBD2
v_gene: TRBV5-1
len: 16
CDR3nt: TGCGCCAGCAGCAGACAGCGGGAGGGTGGTACAGATACGCAGTATTTT
CDR3aa: CASSRQREGGTDTQYF

abundance: -
j_gene: TRBJ1-1
d_gene: TRBD1
v_gene: TRBV2
len: 14
CDR3nt: TGTGCCAGCAGCGCACAGGGGACATACACTGAAGCTTTCTTT
CDR3aa: CASSAQGTYTEAFF

abundance: -
j_gene: TRBJ1-2
d_gene: -
v_gene: TRBV19
len: 14
CDR3nt: TGTGCCAGTAGTATAGCTACGATGGACAATGGCTACACCTTC
CDR3aa: CASSIATMDNGYTF

abundance: -
j_gene: TRBJ2-3
d_gene: -
v_gene: TRBV4-3
len: 17
CDR3nt: TGCGCCAGCAGCCAAGTTTCGGGGAATACTAGAGGACATACGCAGTATTTT
CDR3aa: CASSQVSGNTRGHTQYF

abundance: -
j_gene: TRBJ1-1
d_gene: -
v_gene: TRBV11-2
len: 14
CDR3nt: TGTGCCAGCAGCCATGTACAGGTTCATACTGAAGCTTTCTTT
CDR3aa: CASSHVQVHTEAFF

abundance: -
j_gene: TRBJ2-1
d_gene: -
v_gene: TRBV5-1
len: 12
CDR3nt: TGCGCCAGCAGCGGGGCTAGGAATGAGCAGTTCTTC
CDR3aa: CASSGARNEQFF

abundance: -
j_gene: TRBJ2-1
d_gene: TRBD1
v_gene: TRBV14
len: 12
CDR3nt: TGTGCCAGCCGGCCAGGGGGCAATGAGCAGTTCTTC
CDR3aa: CASRPGGNEQFF

abundance: few
j_gene: TRBJ2-1
d_gene: -
v_gene: TRBV19
len: 15
CDR3nt: TGTGCCAGTAGTATATGGGGCGGGGGCAACAATGAGCAGTTCTTC
CDR3aa: CASSIWGGGNNEQFF

abundance: few
j_gene: TRBJ1-2
d_gene: -
v_gene: TRBV2
len: 13
CDR3nt: TGTGCCAGCAGGAACAGGAGAACTTTAACCAACACCTTC
CDR3aa: CASRNRRTLTNTF

abundance: -
j_gene: TRBJ1-4
d_gene: -
v_gene: TRBV15
len: 15
CDR3nt: TGTGCCACCAGCAGGATACAGACAACTAATGAAAAACTGTTTTTT
CDR3aa: CATSRIQTTNEKLFF

abundance: -
j_gene: TRBJ1-2
d_gene: -
v_gene: TRBV7-8
len: 13
CDR3nt: TGTGCCAGCAGACCAGGAGGAAGTTATGGCTACACCTTC
CDR3aa: CASRPGGSYGYTF

abundance: -
j_gene: TRBJ2-1
d_gene: TRBD2
v_gene: TRBV6-2/TRBV6-3
len: 14
CDR3nt: TGTGCCAGCAGCCTACTAGCGGGAGGGGGTGAGCAGTTCTTC
CDR3aa: CASSLLAGGGEQFF

abundance: -
j_gene: TRBJ1-1
d_gene: -
v_gene: TRBV5-1
len: 15
CDR3nt: TGCGCCAGCAGCTTGGGGGGACAACCAAACACTGAAGCTTTCTTT
CDR3aa: CASSLGGQPNTEAFF

abundance: -
j_gene: TRBJ2-7
d_gene: TRBD2
v_gene: TRBV5-1
len: 14
CDR3nt: TGCGCCAGCAGCTTGATGCGGACTAGCTACGAGCAGTACTTC
CDR3aa: CASSLMRTSYEQYF

abundance: -
j_gene: TRBJ1-1
d_gene: -
v_gene: TRBV6-5
len: 14
CDR3nt: TGTGCCAGCAGTTATTGGGACAAGAACACTGAAGCTTTCTTT
CDR3aa: CASSYWDKNTEAFF

abundance: few
j_gene: TRBJ2-2
d_gene: -
v_gene: TRBV7-3
len: 14
CDR3nt: TGTGCCAGCAGCTCCGGGATTCACACCGGGGAGCTGTTTTTT
CDR3aa: CASSSGIHTGELFF

abundance: -
j_gene: TRBJ2-6
d_gene: -
v_gene: TRBV7-9
len: 16
CDR3nt: TGTGCCAGCAGCTTAAGGCAGGGGAGAGGGGCCAACGTCCTGACTTTC
CDR3aa: CASSLRQGRGANVLTF

abundance: -
j_gene: TRBJ2-7
d_gene: -
v_gene: TRBV19
len: 15
CDR3nt: TGTGCCAGTAGCGACCAACTCCGGGAAACCTACGAGCAGTACTTC
CDR3aa: CASSDQLRETYEQYF

abundance: -
j_gene: TRBJ2-3
d_gene: TRBD2
v_gene: TRBV24-1
len: 13
CDR3nt: TGTGCCACCAGTGGTGGACTAGCGGGGGAAGAGTATTTT
CDR3aa: CATSGGLAGEEYF

abundance: -
j_gene: TRBJ2-6
d_gene: -
v_gene: TRBV9
len: 15
CDR3nt: TGTGCCAGCAGCGCTGAGCGTGGTGGGGCCAACGTCCTGACTTTC
CDR3aa: CASSAERGGANVLTF

abundance: -
j_gene: TRBJ2-2
d_gene: TRBD2
v_gene: TRBV11-2
len: 17
CDR3nt: TGTGCCAGCAGCCTTAGGTGGGCGGGGGGGACCACCGGGGAGCTGTTTTTT
CDR3aa: CASSLRWAGGTTGELFF

abundance: -
j_gene: TRBJ2-3
d_gene: -
v_gene: TRBV3-1/TRBV3-2
len: 15
CDR3nt: TGTGCCAGCAGCCAAGATTTGGCTCTTACAGATACGCAGTATTTT
CDR3aa: CASSQDLALTDTQYF

abundance: -
j_gene: TRBJ2-6
d_gene: -
v_gene: TRBV29-1
len: 15
CDR3nt: TGCAGCGTTGAGGGGGGAGGCTCTGGGGCCAACGTCCTGACTTTC
CDR3aa: CSVEGGGSGANVLTF

abundance: -
j_gene: TRBJ1-1
d_gene: -
v_gene: TRBV6-6
len: 15
CDR3nt: TGTGCCAGCACCCTCACGGGGGGTTCGAACACTGAAGCTTTCTTT
CDR3aa: CASTLTGGSNTEAFF

abundance: -
j_gene: TRBJ1-3
d_gene: TRBD1
v_gene: TRBV7-2
len: 15
CDR3nt: TGTGCCAGCAGCCCCCCCGGGGCAGGGGGCTCCCTAGAATATTTT
CDR3aa: CASSPPGAGGSLEYF

abundance: -
j_gene: TRBJ2-1
d_gene: -
v_gene: TRBV6-2/TRBV6-3
len: 19
CDR3nt: TGTGCCAGCAGTTACCGCACCCGGGGGACTCGACGATACTACAATGAGCAGTTCTTC
CDR3aa: CASSYRTRGTRRYYNEQFF

abundance: -
j_gene: TRBJ2-1
d_gene: TRBD2
v_gene: TRBV7-7
len: 19
CDR3nt: TGTGCTAGCAGCTTACAGGCCCTAGCGGGGCCCAGCTCCTACAATGAGCAGTTCTTC
CDR3aa: CASSLQALAGPSSYNEQFF

abundance: -
j_gene: TRBJ1-5
d_gene: -
v_gene: TRBV21-1
len: 17
CDR3nt: TGTGCCAGCAGCCCGAGGTGGGGGGGCAGCTTCAATCAGCCCCAGCATTTT
CDR3aa: CASSPRWGGSFNQPQHF

abundance: few
j_gene: TRBJ1-6
d_gene: TRBD1
v_gene: TRBV9
len: 16
CDR3nt: TGTGCCAGCAGCGTAGGGGACAGGGCCGATAATTCACCCCTCCACTTT
CDR3aa: CASSVGDRADNSPLHF

abundance: -
j_gene: TRBJ2-7
d_gene: TRBD1
v_gene: TRBV16
len: 16
CDR3nt: TGTGCCAGCAGCCAGATGCCGGGACAGGGCGCCTACGAGCAGTACTTC
CDR3aa: CASSQMPGQGAYEQYF

abundance: -
j_gene: TRBJ2-1
d_gene: TRBD2
v_gene: TRBV18
len: 15
CDR3nt: TGTGCCAGCTCTCCGACTAGCGGGACCTACAATGAGCAGTTCTTC
CDR3aa: CASSPTSGTYNEQFF

abundance: -
j_gene: TRBJ1-1
d_gene: TRBD1
v_gene: TRBV5-8
len: 14
CDR3nt: TGTGCCAGCAGCCGAGGACAGGGGGGCGCTGAAGCTTTCTTT
CDR3aa: CASSRGQGGAEAFF

abundance: -
j_gene: TRBJ2-7
d_gene: -
v_gene: TRBV10-3
len: 15
CDR3nt: TGTGCCATCAGTGGCACGGGGGTTTTCTCCTACGAGCAGTACTTC
CDR3aa: CAISGTGVFSYEQYF

abundance: -
j_gene: TRBJ2-3
d_gene: TRBD2
v_gene: TRBV5-4
len: 15
CDR3nt: TGTGCCAGCAGCCGGACTAGCGGCAGCACAGATACGCAGTATTTT
CDR3aa: CASSRTSGSTDTQYF

abundance: -
j_gene: TRBJ1-2
d_gene: TRBD1
v_gene: TRBV13
len: 15
CDR3nt: TGTGCCAGCAGCCAACAGGGGCTTGAAAACTATGGCTACACCTTC
CDR3aa: CASSQQGLENYGYTF